This T cell receptor (beta chain) was sequenced for a study of T-cell reconstitution after alpha-beta-depleted transplantation in children. Study findings and constraints: At one year after transplant, newly produced T cells mostly accounted for T-cell counts and diversity.

CDR3 size: 16 residues. CDR1 SGHAT and CDR2 FQNNGV come from the germline V gene. V was shortened by 2 bases and J by 2 bases, with 16 bases between the two germline ends. Comment on this clonotype: Its specificity is unknown.

Unique molecular identifiers were incorporated during preparation of the TCRbeta library. TCRdb processed the PCR reads anew with MiXCR; each CDR3 protein has one entry. The sample shows some 450,000 distinct CDR3 sequences, approximately 42% of them seen only once. V usage is TRBV11-2 and J usage is TRBJ2-7; D is possibly TRBD1 (6 bases). The sample was PBMCs, taken before TCRalphabeta/CD19-depleted stem cell transplant. This TCR was recovered from a girl aged 2 to 10 with aplastic anemia, due to receive a stem cell transplant. The CDR3 protein is CASSLIVGRGPYEQYF. DNA of the CDR3: TGTGCCAGCAGCTTAATTGTGGGCAGGGGTCCCTACGAGCAGTACTTC.